Listed here is a single TCR beta chain. Its antigen is not known. This CDR3 is 15 amino acids long. The germline gives CDR1 MDHEN, CDR2 SYDVKM. The V gene end was trimmed by 6 bases and the J gene end by 0 bases; junction bases not matched to a gene: 5. The data were obtained in a study of vaccination and CD4 T cells after COVID-19. For the study at large: Nasal swab PCR had detected SARS-CoV-2 in convalescent patients, nine mild and one severe.

Treatment of the sample: approximately 9-day PBMC culture with coronavirus spike peptide pools or control peptides (ViraFEST assay). Peptide-pool expansion of antigen-specific T cells preceded TCR sequencing in ViraFEST. Study outcomes and limitations: A median of around 90% of reactive clones, in convalescent patients, became evident only post-vaccination.

Sequence data for DNA of cultured CD4+ T cells were generated by the Oncomine TCR Beta short-read assay. CD4+ T cells were cultured, and genomic DNA was extracted from them. TCRdb ran MiXCR on the PCR reads and lists one entry per CDR3 protein. The data contain under 20,000 distinct CDR3 sequences, 54% of them singletons. The clonotype comes from a human donor who had recovered from COVID-19. The chain carries TRBV28 and TRBJ1-5; 7 bases map to TRBD1. The input for sequencing was CD4+ T cells from blood, cultured in vitro, taken before SARS-CoV-2 vaccination. The CDR3 spells CASSPRGYSNQPQHF. CDR3 bases: TGTGCCAGCAGCCCCAGGGGGTATAGCAATCAGCCCCAGCATTTT.